The 16 T cell receptor beta chains in this list originate from one sample, sequenced in a study of T cell responses to AZD1222 COVID-19 vaccine. Data came from immunoSEQ multiplex PCR; TCRdb stores just in-frame clones and leaves some out. The sample yields 55,000 to 90,000 clones, approximately 80% seen once. Sequenced material: peripheral blood, taken on day 0 of AZD1222 vaccination. The receptor set was obtained from an adult in good health.

This chain connects TRBV19 to TRBJ2-1, with 12 bases identical to TRBD2. With V trimmed by 5 bases and J by 0 bases, 11 bases remained unmatched. Germline V lookup: CDR1 LNHDA, CDR2 SQIVND (reference sequence). The length of the CDR3 is 19 residues. CDR3 DNA: TGTGCCAGTAGTTCGGGAGGACTAGCGGGGTGGAGCTCCTACAATGAGCAGTTCTTC. This gives the protein CASSSGGLAGWSSYNEQFF.

The CDR3 coding sequence is TGTGCCAGCAGCTCCGCAGGGGGAGCTGTCGCCTTCAATGAAAAACTGTTTTTT. Translating gives CASSSAGGAVAFNEKLFF. The chain employs TRBV11-3 and TRBJ1-4, with 7 bases aligning to TRBD1. This CDR3 spans 18 amino acids. Germline CDR1 and CDR2: SGHNT and YENEEA. V trimming: 4 bases; J trimming: 5 bases; junction bases outside the gene matches: 16.

This rearrangement joins TRBV7-8 to TRBJ1-2; weak D call: TRBD1 (5 bases). The CDR3 runs to 14 residues. Germline V lookup: CDR1 SGHVS, CDR2 FQNEAQ. The V end lost 1 base, the J end lost 4 bases, and 10 bases lay between the germline ends. The CDR3 DNA is TGTGCCAGCAGCTTAGAGGGGTTTGGCTATGGCTACACCTTC. Residues: CASSLEGFGYGYTF.

This chain uses TRBV10-3 with TRBJ1-2; D remains unclear. This CDR3 has 11 amino acids. Germline V gene data show CDR1 as ENHRY and CDR2 as SYGVKD. V lost 7 bases and J lost 2, with 5 bases in between. DNA for the CDR3: TGTGCCATCAAGGACAACTATGGCTACACCTTC. It yields the protein CAIKDNYGYTF.

The chain links TRBV21-1 to TRBJ2-5; the table's D call of TRBD1 was not tested on the DNA. TRBV21-1 is a known pseudogene. This CDR3 is 14 amino acids long. The CDR3 spells CASSKGSTGGTQYF. In DNA form, the CDR3 reads TGTGCCAGCAGCAAAGGGAGTACAGGCGGGACCCAGTACTTC.

The chain combines TRBV6-5 with TRBJ1-5, with a tentative D call TRBD1 (5 bases). The CDR3 sequence is 14 residues long. The ends were cut back, 6 bases at V and 6 bases at J, with 15 bases in the middle. Germline CDR1 is MNHEY and CDR2 is SVGAGI. CDR3 residues: CASRSIEGFQPQHF. DNA of the CDR3: TGTGCCAGCAGATCTATAGAGGGGTTTCAGCCCCAGCATTTT.

The V and J genes are TRBV7-2 and TRBJ1-6; tentative D call: TRBD1 (6 bases). CDR1 SGHTA and CDR2 FQGNSA come from the germline V gene. V gave up 5 bases and J gave up 4 bases, with 9 bases separating them. The CDR3 is 14 residues long. CDR3 sequence (DNA): TGTGCCAGCAGCCCGGACAGATATAATTCACCCCTCCACTTT. It encodes CASSPDRYNSPLHF.

This clone was seen a few times. This chain connects TRBV12-3 or TRBV12-4 to TRBJ2-3; D not resolved. Trimming cost V 5 bases and J 6 bases, with 6 bases left between them. The length of the CDR3 is 11 residues. As DNA, the CDR3 is TGTGCCAGCAGTCTGAGGGATACGCAGTATTTT. It is translated as CASSLRDTQYF.

In its sample, this clone was seen once. This chain links TRBV27 with TRBJ2-7; possibly TRBD2 for D (6 bases). The V and J ends lost 3 bases and 3 bases respectively, with 12 bases between them. The CDR3 runs 14 residues. The germline V gene encodes CDR1 MNHEY and CDR2 SMNVEV (reference sequence). Here the CDR3 DNA reads TGTGCCAGCAGTTTCGGGGGAACAGGCTACGAGCAGTACTTC. Translated: CASSFGGTGYEQYF.

The chain couples TRBV2 to TRBJ2-7; D gene ambiguous. Germline V gene data show CDR1 as SNHLY and CDR2 as FYNNEI. This CDR3 contains 12 residues. V lost 6 bases, J lost 1 base, and 7 bases lay in between. The CDR3 nucleotides are TGTGCCAGCAGGCCGGTTTCCTACGAGCAGTACTTC. Residues: CASRPVSYEQYF.

CDR3 sequence reads: CASSYGDATGELFF. DNA for the CDR3: TGTGCCAGCAGCTACGGGGACGCAACCGGGGAGCTGTTTTTT. This sequence joins TRBV7-3 and TRBJ2-2; TRBD1 or TRBD2 may be the D gene (5 bases each). This CDR3 spans 14 amino acids. CDR1 is SGHTA, CDR2 FQGTGA, per germline. Trimming shortened V by 4 bases and J by 5 bases, and 11 bases separated the two germline ends.

The V gene is TRBV27, the J gene TRBJ2-7; 7 bases match TRBD2. The CDR3 is made up of 14 amino acids. CDR1 and CDR2 (germline): MNHEY, SMNVEV (reference sequence). J was trimmed by 3 bases and V by 3 bases; bases with no gene match: 5. The CDR3 here is CASSLGGSLYEQYF. The CDR3 DNA reads as TGTGCCAGCAGTTTGGGGGGGTCTCTCTACGAGCAGTACTTC.

The rearrangement joins TRBV7-8 to TRBJ1-4, with 10 bases aligning to TRBD1. CDR3 length: 12 residues. With 5 bases clipped from V and 15 bases from J, the junction kept 6 bases outside the gene matches. Germline-derived CDR1 and CDR2 are SGHVS and FQNEAQ. CDR3 loop: CASSPKTGGMFF. For the CDR3, the DNA is TGTGCCAGCAGCCCGAAGACAGGGGGCATGTTTTTT.

V usage is TRBV7-3 and J usage is TRBJ2-6; D unclear. This CDR3 has 14 residues. V shed 5 bases and J shed 4 bases, with 9 bases lying between them. Germline V gene sequence: CDR1 SGHTA, CDR2 FQGTGA. CDR3 amino acids: CASSQASGANVLTF. The CDR3 DNA reads as TGTGCCAGCAGCCAAGCGTCGGGGGCCAACGTCCTGACTTTC.

Written as DNA, the CDR3 is TGTGCCAGCAGTCGGGACCCACCCACCGGGGAGCTGTTTTTT. As protein: CASSRDPPTGELFF. V gene TRBV6-5 combines with J gene TRBJ2-2; tentatively, D is TRBD1 or TRBD2 (5 bases each). Germline V gives CDR1 MNHEY, CDR2 SVGAGI. The ends were cut back, 5 bases at V and 4 bases at J, with 11 bases in the middle. The CDR3 is 14 amino acids.

The chain has TRBV7-2 and TRBJ1-2; D may be TRBD1 (5 bases). The CDR3 is made up of 12 amino acids. The germline gives CDR1 SGHTA, CDR2 FQGNSA. Deletions cut 3 bases from V and 6 bases from J, with 8 bases between. CDR3 DNA sequence: TGTGCCAGCAGCTTGGGGCGGCATGGCTACACCTTC. It encodes CASSLGRHGYTF.